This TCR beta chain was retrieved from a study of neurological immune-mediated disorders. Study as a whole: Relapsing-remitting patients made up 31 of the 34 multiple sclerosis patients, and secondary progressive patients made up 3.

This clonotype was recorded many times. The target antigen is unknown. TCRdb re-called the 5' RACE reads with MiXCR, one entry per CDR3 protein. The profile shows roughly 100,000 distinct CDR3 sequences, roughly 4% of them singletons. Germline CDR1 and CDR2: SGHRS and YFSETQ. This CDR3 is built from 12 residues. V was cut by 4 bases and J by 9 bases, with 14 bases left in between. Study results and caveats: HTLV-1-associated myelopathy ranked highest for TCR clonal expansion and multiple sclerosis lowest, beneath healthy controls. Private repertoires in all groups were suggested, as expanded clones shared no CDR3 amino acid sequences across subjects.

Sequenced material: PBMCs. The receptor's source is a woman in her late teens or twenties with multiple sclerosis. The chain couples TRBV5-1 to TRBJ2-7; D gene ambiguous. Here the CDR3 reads CASSIDPSRQYF. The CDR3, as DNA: TGCGCCAGCAGCATCGACCCGTCCAGGCAGTACTTC.